Here is one TCR beta chain with its context. Profiling relied on immunoSEQ multiplex PCR, and the TCRdb table lists in-frame clones only, not all of them. Here the sample spans a few hundred thousand clones, approximately 90% being singletons. The data belong to a study of blood T cell repertoires in COVID-19. The CDR3 contains 11 residues. With 3 bases removed from V and 11 bases from J, the gap between germline ends came to 6 bases. Germline loops: CDR1 SGHTS, CDR2 YDEGEE. Sequencing input: peripheral blood. The receptor was derived from a woman in her forties or fifties with COVID-19, enrolled during active disease. V usage is TRBV5-8 and J usage is TRBJ1-6, with no clear D. CDR3 in DNA: TGTGCCAGCAGCTCCGAGACACCCCTCCACTTT. Protein product: CASSSETPLHF.